This is a list of T cell receptor beta chains from one sample in a study of blood T cell repertoires in COVID-19. Assay: immunoSEQ multiplex PCR; the TCRdb copy retains only in-frame clones and omits some. This sample has 400,000 or so clones, with around 91% found just once. Sequencing was carried out using PBMCs or T cells enriched from blood (not recorded which). The receptors derive from a man aged 18 to 30 who had recovered from COVID-19. Each CDR3 is given with its conserved first and last residue. A D gene is named only where the DNA matches it firmly. Not all rows give a size; the values are once, few, many and, for expanded clones, a class.

TRBJ1-4 | . | . | TRBV20-1 | CSASIRRNEKLFF | TGCAGTGCTAGTATACGGAGGAATGAAAAACTGTTTTTT
TRBJ1-1 | TRBD1 | . | TRBV14 | CASSQDRDTEAFF | TGTGCCAGCAGCCAGGACAGGGACACTGAAGCTTTCTTT
TRBJ2-1 | TRBD2 | . | TRBV28 | CASSQGTSYEQFF | TGTGCCAGCAGCCAAGGGACTAGCTATGAGCAGTTCTTC
TRBJ1-1 | . | once | TRBV7-6 | CATMGGSPRPNTEAFF | TGTGCCACCATGGGGGGTTCCCCCCGACCCAACACTGAAGCTTTCTTT
TRBJ1-1 | . | . | TRBV5-1 | CASSSLQGNTEAFF | TGCGCCAGCAGCTCATTACAGGGAAACACTGAAGCTTTCTTT
TRBJ2-2 | . | . | TRBV19 | CASSIRDNPGELFF | TGTGCCAGTAGTATACGTGACAACCCCGGGGAGCTGTTTTTT
TRBJ2-5 | TRBD2 | . | TRBV5-1 | CASSQLAGGLQETQYF | TGCGCCAGCAGCCAACTAGCGGGGGGGCTCCAAGAGACCCAGTACTTC
TRBJ1-5 | . | . | TRBV2 | CASRGQQNQPQHF | TGTGCCAGCAGGGGACAACAGAATCAGCCCCAGCATTTT
TRBJ2-7 | TRBD1 | . | TRBV27 | CASSFGQGVLEQYF | TGTGCCAGCAGTTTTGGACAGGGGGTCCTCGAGCAGTACTTC
TRBJ1-1 | . | . | TRBV9 | CASSVGLRSEAFF | TGTGCCAGCAGCGTAGGATTGAGGTCTGAAGCTTTCTTT
TRBJ1-5 | TRBD1 | . | TRBV6-1 | CASSARDRGLVGNQPQHF | TGTGCCAGCAGTGCCCGGGACAGGGGCCTCGTGGGCAATCAGCCCCAGCATTTT
TRBJ1-1 | . | . | TRBV18 | CASSPQRDRNTEAFF | TGTGCCAGCTCACCTCAGAGGGATAGGAACACTGAAGCTTTCTTT
TRBJ1-2 | TRBD1 | . | TRBV11-2 | CASSSAGTGRVYSF | TGTGCCAGCAGCTCCGCCGGGACAGGGCGGGTGTACAGTTTC
TRBJ1-1 | . | . | TRBV19 | CASSTRTVMNTEAFF | TGTGCCAGTAGTACGAGGACAGTAATGAACACTGAAGCTTTCTTT
TRBJ2-3 | . | . | TRBV30 | CAWSVATTSTDTQYF | TGTGCCTGGAGTGTGGCGACAACTAGCACAGATACGCAGTATTTT
TRBJ2-7 | TRBD2 | . | TRBV7-9 | CASSFGGDSQISYEQYF | TGTGCCAGCAGCTTCGGGGGGGACTCACAAATCTCCTACGAGCAGTACTTC
TRBJ1-2 | . | . | TRBV28 | CASHSQGVSGYTF | TGTGCCAGTCACTCACAGGGAGTGAGTGGCTACACCTTC
TRBJ2-1 | TRBD2 | . | TRBV4-1 | CASSPWTSGRADEQFF | TGCGCCAGCAGCCCCTGGACTAGCGGGAGGGCCGATGAGCAGTTCTTC
TRBJ1-1 | . | . | TRBV9 | CASSVGEREAFF | TGTGCCAGCAGCGTAGGGGAGCGTGAAGCTTTCTTT
TRBJ2-2 | . | once | TRBV7-8 | CASSLAAGPTGELFF | TGTGCCAGCAGCTTAGCGGCGGGGCCCACCGGGGAGCTGTTTTTT
TRBJ1-2 | . | once | TRBV29-1 | CSVETGYGYTF | TGCAGCGTTGAGACAGGATATGGCTACACCTTC
TRBJ2-1 | TRBD1 | . | TRBV5-8 | CASSLPGQGATYNEQFF | TGTGCCAGCAGCTTGCCGGGGCAGGGGGCAACCTACAATGAGCAGTTCTTC
TRBJ1-5 | . | . | TRBV24-1 | CATSETGGQPQHF | TGTGCCACCAGTGAAACGGGTGGTCAGCCCCAGCATTTT
TRBJ2-1 | . | . | TRBV14 | CASSQGGQYNEQFF | TGTGCCAGCAGCCAAGGAGGACAGTACAATGAGCAGTTCTTC
TRBJ2-2 | . | once | TRBV18 | CASSQQTRGNTGELFF | TGTGCCAGCTCACAGCAAACCCGCGGTAACACCGGGGAGCTGTTTTTT
TRBJ2-1 | TRBD2 | . | TRBV5-1 | CASSLGGSGRLNEQFF | TGCGCCAGCAGCTTGGGGGGTAGCGGGAGACTCAATGAGCAGTTCTTC
TRBJ2-7 | TRBD1 | few | TRBV3-1/TRBV3-2 | CASSLGQSYEQYF | TGTGCCAGCAGCCTGGGACAGTCCTACGAGCAGTACTTC
TRBJ1-4 | . | . | TRBV19 | CASTSRSNEKLFF | TGTGCCAGTACGTCCCGGAGCAATGAAAAACTGTTTTTT
TRBJ1-5 | . | . | TRBV24-1 | CATSEPRSNQPQHF | TGTGCCACCAGTGAACCCCGGAGCAATCAGCCCCAGCATTTT
TRBJ2-1 | . | . | TRBV5-1 | CASSLASGAYNEQFF | TGCGCCAGCAGCTTGGCCAGCGGTGCCTACAATGAGCAGTTCTTC
TRBJ2-2 | . | . | TRBV28 | CASSRLAGELFF | TGTGCCAGCAGTCGACTAGCCGGGGAGCTGTTTTTT
TRBJ2-3 | . | . | TRBV28 | CASSPRGLGTQYF | TGTGCCAGCAGTCCCCGGGGATTGGGGACGCAGTATTTT
TRBJ1-1 | . | . | TRBV29-1 | CSVGLPGNTEAFF | TGCAGCGTTGGTCTTCCCGGGAACACTGAAGCTTTCTTT
TRBJ2-5 | TRBD1 | . | TRBV19 | CASSGVTGGPETQYF | TGTGCCAGTAGTGGGGTCACAGGGGGCCCGGAGACCCAGTACTTC
TRBJ1-1 | TRBD1 | . | TRBV6-2/TRBV6-3 | CASSYSTGQGNTEAFF | TGTGCCAGCAGTTACTCTACGGGACAGGGAAACACTGAAGCTTTCTTT
TRBJ1-5 | . | . | TRBV7-8 | CASSSGQHNQPQHF | TGTGCCAGCAGCTCCGGACAGCACAATCAGCCCCAGCATTTT
TRBJ1-2 | . | . | TRBV2 | CASSENRSYGYTF | TGTGCCAGCAGTGAAAACAGGTCATATGGCTACACCTTC
TRBJ1-4 | . | . | TRBV4-1 | CASSQAGEKLFF | TGCGCCAGCAGCCAAGCAGGAGAAAAACTGTTTTTT
TRBJ1-5 | . | . | TRBV19 | CASTEDWTVDQPQHF | TGTGCCAGTACCGAAGATTGGACAGTCGATCAGCCCCAGCATTTT
TRBJ2-1 | TRBD1 | . | TRBV30 | CAWGTGQGAVNEQFF | TGTGCCTGGGGCACGGGACAGGGGGCAGTCAATGAGCAGTTCTTC
TRBJ1-5 | TRBD1 | . | TRBV2 | CASSTGTGGHQPQHF | TGTGCCAGCAGTACCGGGACAGGGGGCCATCAGCCCCAGCATTTT
TRBJ1-2 | . | . | TRBV29-1 | CSVGGFNGYTF | TGCAGCGTTGGCGGGTTTAATGGCTACACCTTC
TRBJ2-7 | . | . | TRBV7-2 | CASSFVETSYYEQYF | TGTGCCAGCAGCTTCGTGGAGACTTCTTACTACGAGCAGTACTTC
TRBJ1-4 | . | . | TRBV10-2 | CASSSGQVEKLFF | TGCGCCAGCTCTTCTGGGCAGGTTGAAAAACTGTTTTTT